A single sample is the source of the 7 T cell receptor beta chains below, sequenced in a study of blood T cell repertoires in COVID-19. The table came from immunoSEQ multiplex PCR; TCRdb's copy has only in-frame clones and leaves some out. Among roughly 330,000 clones listed, 70% to 90% were seen once. The sample comprised PBMCs or T cells enriched from blood (not recorded which). These receptors were collected from a young woman who had recovered from COVID-19.

This clone was counted a single time. The CDR3 sequence is CASSLYTGTGVDEQYF. Written as DNA, the CDR3 is TGCGCCAGCAGCTTATATACCGGGACAGGGGTCGACGAGCAGTACTTC. The rearrangement uses TRBV5-1 and TRBJ2-7, with 10 bases aligning to TRBD1. After removal of 2 bases from V and 5 bases from J, the junction contained 10 bases not matched to a gene. This CDR3 comprises 16 residues. In germline, CDR1 is SGHRS, CDR2 YFSETQ.

V and J are TRBV30 and TRBJ2-2; tentative D call: TRBD2 (6 bases). The germline V gene encodes CDR1 GTSNPN and CDR2 SVGIG (reference sequence). Between the trimmed V and J ends, which lost 0 bases and 2 bases, there was a span of 16 bases. This CDR3 is built from 17 residues. The CDR3, as DNA: TGTGCCTGGAGTGTCTACGGAGGGGCCTCAAACACCGGGGAGCTGTTTTTT. Translating gives CAWSVYGGASNTGELFF.

The rearrangement links TRBV30 to TRBJ2-2; weak D call: TRBD2 (7 bases). Trimming pared 6 bases from V and 8 bases from J, leaving 22 bases between. Per germline, CDR1 GTSNPN and CDR2 SVGIG (reference sequence). The CDR3 extends over 15 amino acids. The CDR3 loop reads CACSAWGGSQGELFF. The CDR3 DNA reads as TGTGCCTGCAGCGCTTGGGGGGGCTCGCAGGGGGAGCTGTTTTTT.

The V and J genes are TRBV13 and TRBJ1-1; a weak D match, TRBD1 (5 bases). With 5 bases removed from V and 0 bases from J, the gap between germline ends came to 16 bases. This CDR3 is built from 16 residues. In germline, CDR1 is PRHDT, CDR2 FYEKMQ (reference sequence). The CDR3 sequence: CASSALSGLLNTEAFF. CDR3 coding DNA: TGTGCCAGCAGCGCCCTGTCGGGACTCCTGAACACTGAAGCTTTCTTT.

About this clone: Other DNA sequences in the same sample also yield this CDR3. The chain links TRBV6-5 to TRBJ2-3, with a tentative D call TRBD1 (5 bases). V lost 2 bases to trimming and J lost 5 bases, with 8 bases between them. The CDR3 length is 13 residues. Germline V gene data show CDR1 as MNHEY and CDR2 as SVGAGI. CDR3 protein: CASSYRDRDTQYF. CDR3 nucleotide sequence: TGTGCCAGCAGTTACCGTGACAGAGATACGCAGTATTTT.

The V call is TRBV27, the J call TRBJ1-1, with a tentative D call TRBD1 (5 bases). Germline V lookup: CDR1 MNHEY, CDR2 SMNVEV (reference sequence). The CDR3 extends over 14 amino acids. V was shortened by 5 bases and J by 1 base, with 11 bases between the two germline ends. The CDR3 reads CASSTLGGNTEAFF. The CDR3 DNA is TGTGCCAGCAGTACCCTGGGGGGGAACACTGAAGCTTTCTTT.

The gene calls are TRBV2 and TRBJ2-6; perhaps TRBD1 as D (6 bases). CDR1 SNHLY and CDR2 FYNNEI come from the germline V gene. Trimming left V 4 bases short and J 2 bases short, with 9 bases between. The CDR3 contains 15 residues. The CDR3 is CASSATGTGANVLTF. The CDR3 DNA is TGTGCCAGCAGTGCAACAGGGACTGGGGCCAACGTCCTGACTTTC.